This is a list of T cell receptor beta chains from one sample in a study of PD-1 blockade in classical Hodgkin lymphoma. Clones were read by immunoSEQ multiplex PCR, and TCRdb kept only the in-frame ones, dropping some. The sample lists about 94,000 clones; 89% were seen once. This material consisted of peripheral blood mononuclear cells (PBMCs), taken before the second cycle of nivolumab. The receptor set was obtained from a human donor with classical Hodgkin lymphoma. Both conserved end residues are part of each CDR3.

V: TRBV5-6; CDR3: CASSLVVLGGRDF
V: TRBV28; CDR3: CASNLGGTQYF
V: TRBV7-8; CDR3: CASSLAGGQALSSYEQYF
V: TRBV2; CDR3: CASTGDRGLSGNTIYF
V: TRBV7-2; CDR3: CASSSLIGGPVVVDTQYF
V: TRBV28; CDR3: CASSLPDYGYTF
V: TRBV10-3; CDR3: CAISESSTQETQYF
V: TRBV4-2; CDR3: CASSQGQANLKNIQYF
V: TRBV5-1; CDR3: CASSSSGRGQFF
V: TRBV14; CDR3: CASRGSGANVLTF
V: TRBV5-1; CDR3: CASSLSGGPSYEQYF
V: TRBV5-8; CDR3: CASSLALRDPYEQYF
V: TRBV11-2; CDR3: CASSLDPSPPTGMSYEQYF
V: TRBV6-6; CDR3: CASSYSGPYEQYF
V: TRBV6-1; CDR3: CASTLEETQYF
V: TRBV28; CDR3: CASIAGYNSPLHF
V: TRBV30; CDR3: CAWLRRGETQYF
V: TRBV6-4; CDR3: CASSERGWDSSDTQYF
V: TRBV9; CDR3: CASSVVGTSGGGDYNEQFF
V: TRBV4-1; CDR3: CASSQVLTGNEQYF
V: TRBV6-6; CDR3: CASSRPNSYEQYF
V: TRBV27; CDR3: CASSPPGVALQETQYF
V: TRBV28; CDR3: CASSLSWAGVGETQYF
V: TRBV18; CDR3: CASSTTGTGVSETQYF
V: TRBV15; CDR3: CATSRDHQGVGAQFF
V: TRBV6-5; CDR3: CASSHGTANTGELFF
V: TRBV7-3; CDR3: CASSLGIGVNEQFF
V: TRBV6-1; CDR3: CASRTTGASTDTQYF
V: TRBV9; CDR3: CASSVAQGYQTETQYF
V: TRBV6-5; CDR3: CASRYGQGAGSYEQYF
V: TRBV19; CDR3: CASSYGSGNTIYF
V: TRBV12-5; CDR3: CASGLSPSQGHTIF
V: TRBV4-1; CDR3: CASSHDRGGEQYF
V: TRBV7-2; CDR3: CASSLLGDGGYTF
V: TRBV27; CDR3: CASSTRSLNTEAFF
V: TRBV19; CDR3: CASSIEQGGNQPQHF
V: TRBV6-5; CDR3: CASSGDTEAFF
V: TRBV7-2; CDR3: CASSFLRGGLQEQYF
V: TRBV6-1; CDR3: CASSEGSGANVLTF
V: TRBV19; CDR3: CASRIQHQEPNQPQHF
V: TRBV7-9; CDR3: CASSLLREGYEQYF
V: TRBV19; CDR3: CATQGGGNQPQHF
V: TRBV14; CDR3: CASSQDWSEAFF
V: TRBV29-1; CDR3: CSVEADPGMGEQYF
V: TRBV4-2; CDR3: CASSGGTAGYTF
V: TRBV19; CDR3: CASTKGQGRVNEQFF
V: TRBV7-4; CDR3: CASSLCRNGNTIYF
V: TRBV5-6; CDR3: CASSLENGQRNTEAFF
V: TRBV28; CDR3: CASSLWDRGVPYGYTF
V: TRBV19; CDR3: CASSIAPGLAGGPSEQYF
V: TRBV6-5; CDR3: CASSYSRARGYEQYF
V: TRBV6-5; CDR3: CASSWGLAGNEQFF
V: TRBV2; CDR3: CASRTSGRNEQFF
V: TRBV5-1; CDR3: CASSLTGQGAEEQYF
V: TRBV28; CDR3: CASSTPVRYGYTF